The 21 T cell receptor beta chains given below trace back to one sample, sequenced in a study of T cells in Graves' hyperthyroidism and ophthalmopathy. RNA transcripts were the template for amplifying TCR beta CDR3 regions. The HTBI primer set drove a first-round RT-PCR of the TCR CDR3. From the multiplex PCR reads, TCRdb called clonotypes with MiXCR, one entry per CDR3 protein. The sample contains roughly 800,000 distinct CDR3 sequences, 38% of which appear only once. The source material was blood. These receptor sequences come from a man aged 18 to 35 with Graves' hyperthyroidism.

Note on this clonotype: This could be a read error, since a much larger clone is one nucleotide away. The J gene is TRBJ1-5, the V gene TRBV7-8; D perhaps matches TRBD1 (6 bases). V shed 4 bases and J shed 10 bases, with 14 bases lying between them. Germline V gene sequence: CDR1 SGHVS, CDR2 FQNEAQ. The CDR3 is 13 amino acids. This chain's CDR3 is CASSSARGHPQHF. CDR3 sequence (DNA): TGTGCCAGCAGCTCAGCGCGGGGACATCCCCAGCATTTT.

The rearrangement joins TRBV29-1 to TRBJ1-3, with 7 positions matching TRBD1. After removal of 6 bases from V and 7 bases from J, the junction contained 6 bases not matched to a gene. The CDR3 runs 12 residues. Germline values: CDR1 SQVTM, CDR2 ANQGSEA. CDR3 in amino acids: CSVLTTGNTIYF. DNA for the CDR3: TGCAGCGTCCTAACGACAGGGAACACCATATATTTT.

In its sample, this clonotype was seen many times. The V and J genes are TRBV24-1 and TRBJ2-2, with TRBD2 matching over 9 bases. Germline assignment: CDR1 KGHDR and CDR2 SFDVKD. This CDR3 is 16 amino acids long. V trimming: 4 bases; J trimming: 1 base; junction bases outside the gene matches: 3. CDR3 sequence reads: CATSDAGGRNTGELFF. The CDR3 coding sequence is TGTGCCACCAGTGACGCGGGGGGGAGGAACACCGGGGAGCTGTTTTTT.

This clonotype was seen at least ten times. The chain employs TRBV9 and TRBJ2-2; D is undetermined. CDR3 length: 13 amino acids. V lost 0 bases and J lost 3, with 3 bases in between. Germline assignment: CDR1 SGDLS and CDR2 YYNGEE. CDR3 protein: CASSVVDTGELFF. Here the CDR3 DNA reads TGTGCCAGCAGCGTAGTAGACACCGGGGAGCTGTTTTTT.

V and J are TRBV6-5 and TRBJ2-7, with 13 nucleotides matching TRBD2. The J segment lost 5 bases and the V segment lost 4 bases, leaving 5 bases of the junction unmatched. Germline-derived CDR1 and CDR2 are MNHEY and SVGAGI. The CDR3 is 15 residues long. The CDR3 region is CASSSGLAGDDEQYF. The CDR3 DNA follows: TGTGCCAGCAGTTCAGGACTAGCGGGGGACGACGAGCAGTACTTC.

The CDR3 nucleotides read TGTGCCAGTAACGAGGGATTTGGCTATGGCTACACCTTC. It encodes CASNEGFGYGYTF. This chain uses TRBV19 with TRBJ1-2; D gene uncertain. Trimming stripped 7 bases from V and 4 bases from J, with 13 bases between. CDR3 length equals 13 residues. Germline V lookup: CDR1 LNHDA, CDR2 SQIVND (reference sequence).

This clonotype was seen a handful of times. The V gene is TRBV28, the J gene TRBJ1-2; D unclear. Germline V gives CDR1 MDHEN, CDR2 SYDVKM. The V and J ends lost 6 bases and 7 bases respectively, with 9 bases between them. This CDR3 comprises 11 residues. The CDR3 DNA reads TGTGCCAGCAGGCATCAACGTGGCTACACCTTC. Encoded protein: CASRHQRGYTF.

The rearrangement uses TRBV5-1 and TRBJ1-1; weak D call: TRBD1 (5 bases). From germline, CDR1 is SGHRS and CDR2 YFSETQ. The CDR3 is 14 amino acids. V lost 4 bases, J lost 4 bases, and 14 bases lay in between. CDR3 DNA sequence: TGCGCCAGCAGCCCCGTAACGGGGACCACTGAAGCTTTCTTT. It encodes CASSPVTGTTEAFF.

This clonotype appeared many times. V is TRBV12-3 or TRBV12-4 and J is TRBJ2-5; 11 bases line up with TRBD2. The CDR3 runs 14 residues. V was clipped by 5 bases and J by 4 bases; unmatched bases: 3. The CDR3 nucleotides read TGTGCCAGCAGTACCCTAGCGGGAGGAGAGACCCAGTACTTC. Translated: CASSTLAGGETQYF.

The table lists this clonotype with many counts. The rearrangement links TRBV2 to TRBJ2-7; unclear D gene. The CDR3 is made up of 14 amino acids. CDR1 is SNHLY and CDR2 is FYNNEI in the germline V gene. Trimming stripped 2 bases from V and 3 bases from J, with 11 bases between. The CDR3 DNA reads TGTGCCAGCAGTGAAAATCTCTTCAACTACGAGCAGTACTTC. The encoded protein is CASSENLFNYEQYF.

This clonotype turned up a few times. The V and J genes are TRBV11-2 and TRBJ2-7; 7 nucleotides match TRBD1. There are 16 residues in the CDR3. Per germline, CDR1 SGHAT and CDR2 FQNNGV. J gave up 0 bases and V 5 bases, and 10 bases lay outside the gene matches. The CDR3 loop is CASSIPGQRRSYEQYF. CDR3 DNA: TGTGCCAGCAGCATCCCGGGACAGAGACGCTCCTACGAGCAGTACTTC.

The V gene is TRBV11-2, the J gene TRBJ2-7, with 9 positions matching TRBD1. J was trimmed by 2 bases and V by 3 bases; bases with no gene match: 5. This CDR3 contains 15 residues. Germline values: CDR1 SGHAT, CDR2 FQNNGV. The CDR3 protein is CASSFRGTGPYEQYF. CDR3 nucleotide sequence: TGTGCCAGCAGCTTTAGGGGGACAGGGCCCTACGAGCAGTACTTC.

This clonotype was observed a few times. The chain combines TRBV13 with TRBJ1-4; no firm D call. Germline V gene sequence: CDR1 PRHDT, CDR2 FYEKMQ (reference sequence). V lost 3 bases and J 8 bases, leaving 13 bases between the germline ends. The CDR3 runs to 14 residues. The CDR3 loop is CASSLGPGQEKLFF. The CDR3 nucleotides read TGTGCCAGCAGCTTGGGCCCTGGTCAGGAAAAACTGTTTTTT.

This chain connects TRBV2 to TRBJ2-2; TRBD1 is a possible D gene (5 bases). The CDR3 contains 13 residues. Trimming left V 8 bases short and J 2 bases short, with 9 bases between. Per the germline V gene, CDR1 is SNHLY and CDR2 is FYNNEI. CDR3: CASEGANTGELFF. The CDR3 coding sequence is TGTGCCAGCGAAGGGGCAAACACCGGGGAGCTGTTTTTT. The full variable domain, in which reference TRBV2 and TRBJ2-2 provide the parts outside the CDR3, is EPEVTQTPSHQVTQMGQEVILRCVPISNHLYFYWYRQILGQKVEFLVSFYNNEISEKSEIFDDQFSVERPDGSNFTLKIRSTKLEDSAMYFCASEGANTGELFFGEGSRLTVL.

This chain joins TRBV28 and TRBJ1-6, with D uncertain. The V end was cut by 2 bases, the J end by 13 bases, with 12 bases between. Per the germline V gene, CDR1 is MDHEN and CDR2 is SYDVKM. This CDR3 spans 13 amino acids. DNA of the CDR3: TGTGCCAGCAGTTTAGGTACAGCGGGCCCCCTCCACTTT. It yields the protein CASSLGTAGPLHF.

J is TRBJ2-7 and V is TRBV5-1, with 7 nucleotides matching TRBD2. The CDR3 is made up of 14 amino acids. The junction had 8 bases not matched to a gene; V was cut back by 7 bases and J by 1 base. Germline V gene data show CDR1 as SGHRS and CDR2 as YFSETQ. The CDR3 DNA reads as TGCGCCAGCGAGGATGGGCGGGGGTCCTACGAGCAGTACTTC. Residues: CASEDGRGSYEQYF.

The chain couples TRBV19 to TRBJ1-2; 10 positions agree with TRBD1. Germline V CDR1 and CDR2: LNHDA, SQIVND (reference sequence). Trimming took 5 bases from V and 6 from J; bases not matched to a gene: 6. There are 14 residues in the CDR3. The CDR3 nucleotides are TGTGCCAGTAGTTTCGCCGGGACAGGGGATGGCTACACCTTC. It is translated as CASSFAGTGDGYTF. Full variable domain (remainder filled in from reference TRBV19 and TRBJ1-2): DGGITQSPKYLFRKEGQNVTLSCEQNLNHDAMYWYRQDPGQGLRLIYYSQIVNDFQKGDIAEGYSVSREKKESFPLTVTSAQKNPTAFYLCASSFAGTGDGYTFGSGTRLTVV.

Many counts were recorded for this clonotype. V usage is TRBV10-3 and J usage is TRBJ2-7, with a possible D match to TRBD1 (5 bases). The CDR3 sequence is 17 residues long. Trimming cost V 0 bases and J 3 bases, with 18 bases left between them. Germline V gene data show CDR1 as ENHRY and CDR2 as SYGVKD. The CDR3 is CAISESGLGHTNYEQYF. The CDR3 DNA reads TGTGCCATCAGTGAGTCAGGGTTAGGACACACAAACTACGAGCAGTACTTC.

There are a few counts of this clonotype. This rearrangement joins TRBV20-1 to TRBJ2-7; D gene ambiguous. Germline V gives CDR1 DFQATT, CDR2 SNEGSKA (reference sequence). The CDR3 sequence is 14 residues long. Trimming shortened V by 0 bases and J by 0 bases, and 9 bases separated the two germline ends. The CDR3 DNA sequence: TGCAGTGCTAGAGACCCCCGACCCTCCTACGAGCAGTACTTC. Residues: CSARDPRPSYEQYF.

The gene calls are TRBV19 and TRBJ2-5; D possibly matches TRBD1 or TRBD2 (7 bases each). Germline V gene lookup returns CDR1 LNHDA and CDR2 SQIVND (reference sequence). V lost 5 bases to trimming and J lost 4 bases, with 14 bases between them. The CDR3 runs to 14 residues. The CDR3 coding sequence is TGTGCCAGTAGTTTGCAGGGGGGGAGAGAGACCCAGTACTTC. It translates to CASSLQGGRETQYF.

CDR3 DNA sequence: TGTGCCAGCAGACCTCGGGGACTAGCGCTACTCCCGGAAGGGACCCAGTACTTC. Amino acid sequence: CASRPRGLALLPEGTQYF. The V gene is TRBV12-3 or TRBV12-4, the J gene TRBJ2-5, with TRBD2 matching over 10 bases. The CDR3 is 18 amino acids. After removal of 6 bases from V and 7 bases from J, the junction contained 20 bases not matched to a gene.